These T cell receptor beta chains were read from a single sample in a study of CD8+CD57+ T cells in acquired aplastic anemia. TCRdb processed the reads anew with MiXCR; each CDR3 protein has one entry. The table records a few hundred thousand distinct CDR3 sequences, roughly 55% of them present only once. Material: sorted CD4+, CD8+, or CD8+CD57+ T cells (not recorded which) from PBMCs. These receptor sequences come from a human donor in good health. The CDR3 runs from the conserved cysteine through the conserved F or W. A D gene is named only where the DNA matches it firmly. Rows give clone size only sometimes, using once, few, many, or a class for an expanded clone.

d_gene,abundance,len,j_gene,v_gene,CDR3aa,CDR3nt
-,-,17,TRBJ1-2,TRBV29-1,CSVEEVLGTVGNYGYAF,TGCAGCGTTGAAGAAGTGCTGGGGACGGTGGGTAACTATGGCTACGCCTTC
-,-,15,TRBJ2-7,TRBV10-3,CAISVGGRGPYEQYF,TGTGCCATCAGTGTTGGGGGCAGGGGCCCCTACGAGCAGTACTTC
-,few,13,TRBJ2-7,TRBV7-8,CASSLTPLYEQYF,TGTGCCAGCAGCTTAACCCCCCTCTACGAGCAGTACTTC
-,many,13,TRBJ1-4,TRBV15,CATSGATNEKLFF,TGTGCCACATCAGGGGCAACTAATGAAAAACTGTTTTTT
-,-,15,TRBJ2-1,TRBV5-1,CASSWRPGRADEQFF,TGCGCCAGCAGCTGGAGGCCGGGTAGGGCCGATGAGCAGTTCTTC
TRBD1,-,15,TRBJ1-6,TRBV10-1,CASSYRQGMNSPLHF,TGCGCCAGCAGTTACCGACAGGGGATGAATTCACCCCTCCACTTT
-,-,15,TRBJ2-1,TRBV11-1,CASSSRSSSDNEQFF,TGTGCCAGCAGCTCCCGTAGCAGTAGCGACAATGAGCAGTTCTTC
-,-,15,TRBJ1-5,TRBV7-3,CASSPLGQSNQPQHF,TGTGCCAGCAGCCCTCTTGGACAGAGCAATCAGCCCCAGCATTTT
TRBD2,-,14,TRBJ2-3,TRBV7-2,CASRLAPSTDTQYF,TGTGCCAGCAGACTAGCGCCTAGCACAGATACGCAGTATTTT
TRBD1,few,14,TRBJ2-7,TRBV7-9,CASTPGDRGYEQYF,TGTGCCAGCACCCCCGGGGACAGGGGATACGAGCAGTACTTC
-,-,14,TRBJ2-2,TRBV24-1,CATTRGPNTGELFF,TGTGCCACCACAAGGGGCCCAAACACCGGGGAGCTGTTTTTT
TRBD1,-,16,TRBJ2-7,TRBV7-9,CASSGKQGSGSYEQYF,TGTGCCAGCAGCGGTAAACAGGGGTCGGGCTCCTACGAGCAGTACTTC
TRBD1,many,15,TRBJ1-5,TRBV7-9,CASSSRGPGNQPQHF,TGTGCCAGCAGCTCCAGGGGGCCCGGCAATCAGCCCCAGCATTTT
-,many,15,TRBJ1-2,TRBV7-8,CASSPEGGANYGYTF,TGTGCCAGCAGCCCAGAGGGGGGGGCCAACTATGGCTACACCTTC
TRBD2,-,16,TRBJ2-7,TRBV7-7,CASSSSGGENTGEQYF,TGTGCCAGCAGCTCGAGCGGGGGGGAGAACACCGGGGAGCAGTACTTC
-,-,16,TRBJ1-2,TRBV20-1,CSAQPRRGASAWGYTF,TGCAGTGCCCAACCCCGAAGGGGGGCCTCGGCGTGGGGCTACACCTTC
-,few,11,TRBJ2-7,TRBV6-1,CASRAAYEQYF,TGTGCCAGCAGGGCGGCCTACGAGCAGTACTTC
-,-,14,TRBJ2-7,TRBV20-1,CSASHSRVTYEQYF,TGCAGTGCTAGTCATTCCCGGGTCACCTACGAGCAGTACTTC
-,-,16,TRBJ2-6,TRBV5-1,CASSVTDSSGANVLTF,TGCGCCAGCAGCGTGACGGACAGCTCTGGGGCCAACGTCCTGACTTTC
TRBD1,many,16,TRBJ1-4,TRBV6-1,CASSELPDRGSPKLFF,TGTGCCAGCAGTGAACTGCCCGACAGGGGGAGTCCAAAACTGTTTTTT
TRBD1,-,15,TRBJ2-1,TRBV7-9,CASSSTGTSYNEQFF,TGTGCCAGCAGCTCGACAGGGACGTCCTACAATGAGCAGTTCTTC
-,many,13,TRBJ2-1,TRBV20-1,CSATSETSNEQFF,TGCAGTGCTACGAGCGAGACATCCAATGAGCAGTTCTTC
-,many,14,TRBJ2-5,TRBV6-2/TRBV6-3,CASSYGDQTETQYF,TGTGCCAGCAGTTACGGGGACCAGACGGAGACCCAGTACTTC
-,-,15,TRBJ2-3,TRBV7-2,CASSSSGASRDTQYF,TGTGCCAGCAGCTCTTCCGGGGCTAGCCGCGATACGCAGTATTTT
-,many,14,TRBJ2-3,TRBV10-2,CASSVLLNTDTQYF,TGCGCCAGCAGTGTCTTACTCAACACAGATACGCAGTATTTT
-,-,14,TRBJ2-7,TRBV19,CASSIEASSYEQYF,TGTGCCAGTAGTATCGAGGCTAGCTCCTACGAGCAGTACTTC
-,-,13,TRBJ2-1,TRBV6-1,CASSILNRREQFF,TGTGCCAGCAGTATCCTCAACAGGCGTGAGCAGTTCTTC
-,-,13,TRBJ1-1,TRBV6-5,CASSYAGQTLAFF,TGTGCCAGCAGTTACGCGGGCCAGACCCTCGCTTTCTTT
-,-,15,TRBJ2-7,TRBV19,CASSETGSESAEQYF,TGTGCCAGTAGCGAAACAGGTTCGGAGAGTGCCGAGCAGTACTTC
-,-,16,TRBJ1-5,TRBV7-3,CASSLGPGLAGQPQHF,TGTGCCAGCAGCTTAGGGCCGGGACTAGCGGGACAGCCCCAGCATTTT
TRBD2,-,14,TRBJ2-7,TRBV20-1,CSARDGEGPYEQYF,TGCAGTGCTAGAGATGGGGAGGGCCCGTACGAGCAGTACTTC
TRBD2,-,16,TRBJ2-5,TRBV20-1,CSARAGRSGDQETQYF,TGCAGTGCTAGAGCCGGGAGGTCGGGCGATCAAGAGACCCAGTACTTC
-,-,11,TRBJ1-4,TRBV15,CATSTGGGLFF,TGTGCCACCAGCACGGGGGGAGGACTGTTTTTT
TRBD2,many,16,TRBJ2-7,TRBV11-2,CASRRTSGGALSEQYF,TGTGCCAGCCGCCGGACTAGCGGGGGGGCGCTTTCCGAGCAGTACTTC
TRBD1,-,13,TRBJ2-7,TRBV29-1,CSVEHRGHDEQYF,TGCAGCGTTGAACACAGGGGGCACGATGAGCAGTACTTC
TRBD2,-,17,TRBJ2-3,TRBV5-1,CASSLLPGAGGYDTQYF,TGCGCCAGCAGCCTTTTACCGGGAGCGGGAGGGTACGATACGCAGTATTTT
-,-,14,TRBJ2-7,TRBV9,CASSTRQDLDEQYF,TGTGCCAGCAGCACACGACAGGACCTTGACGAGCAGTACTTC
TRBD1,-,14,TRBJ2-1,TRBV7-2,CASSLAQGAPEQFF,TGTGCCAGCAGCTTAGCGCAGGGGGCGCCTGAGCAGTTCTTC
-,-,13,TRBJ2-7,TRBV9,CASSVAPSYEQYF,TGTGCCAGCAGCGTAGCGCCCAGCTACGAGCAGTACTTC
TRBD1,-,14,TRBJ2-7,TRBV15,CATRDRERTYEQYF,TGTGCCACCCGCGACAGGGAGAGAACCTACGAGCAGTACTTC
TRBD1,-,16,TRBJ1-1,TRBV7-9,CASSLDKETGMTEAFF,TGTGCCAGCAGCTTAGACAAGGAGACAGGGATGACTGAAGCTTTCTTT
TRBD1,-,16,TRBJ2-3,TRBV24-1,CATSGHGTGWADTQYF,TGTGCCACCAGTGGGCATGGGACAGGGTGGGCAGATACGCAGTATTTT
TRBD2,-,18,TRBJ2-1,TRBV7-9,CASSLRERGPLGHNEQFF,TGTGCCAGCAGCTTAAGGGAGCGGGGGCCCCTCGGGCACAATGAGCAGTTCTTC
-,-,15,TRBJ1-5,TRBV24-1,CATTPGRGSNQPQHF,TGTGCCACCACCCCGGGAAGGGGAAGCAATCAGCCCCAGCATTTT
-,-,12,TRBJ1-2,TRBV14,CASSQDWYGYTF,TGTGCCAGCAGCCAAGATTGGTATGGCTACACCTTC